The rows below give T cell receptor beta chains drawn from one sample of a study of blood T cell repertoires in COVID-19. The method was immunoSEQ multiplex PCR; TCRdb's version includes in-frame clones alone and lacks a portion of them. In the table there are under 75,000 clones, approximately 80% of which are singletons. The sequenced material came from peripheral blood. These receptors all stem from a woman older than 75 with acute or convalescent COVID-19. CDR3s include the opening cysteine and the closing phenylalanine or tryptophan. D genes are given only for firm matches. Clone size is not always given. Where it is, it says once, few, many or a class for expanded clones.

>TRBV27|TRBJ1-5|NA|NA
CASSLSGNTGNSNQPQHF
TGTGCCAGCAGTTTATCAGGGAATACAGGGAATAGCAATCAGCCCCAGCATTTT
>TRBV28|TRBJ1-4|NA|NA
CASSSLSGTQNEKLFF
TGTGCCAGCAGTTCGCTCTCCGGGACACAGAATGAAAAACTGTTTTTT
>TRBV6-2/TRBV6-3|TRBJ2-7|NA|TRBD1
CASSPLGTGYYEQYF
TGTGCCAGCAGCCCCCTCGGGACAGGGTACTACGAGCAGTACTTC
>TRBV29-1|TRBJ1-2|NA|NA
CSVEAQRGYGYTF
TGCAGCGTTGAGGCACAAAGGGGGTATGGCTACACCTTC
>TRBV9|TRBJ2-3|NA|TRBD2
CASSLSGNGADTQYF
TGTGCCAGCAGCCTCAGCGGGAATGGGGCAGATACGCAGTATTTT
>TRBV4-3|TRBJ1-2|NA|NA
CASSRFDGNYGYTF
TGCGCCAGCAGCCGATTTGACGGGAACTATGGCTACACCTTC
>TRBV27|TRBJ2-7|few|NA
CAVASGFEQYF
TGTGCCGTCGCCAGCGGTTTCGAGCAGTACTTC
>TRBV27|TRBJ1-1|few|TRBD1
CASSIQGWATEAFF
TGTGCCAGCAGCATACAGGGGTGGGCCACTGAAGCTTTCTTT
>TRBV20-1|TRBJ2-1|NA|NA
CSGSSWNEQFF
TGCAGTGGGTCTAGTTGGAATGAGCAGTTCTTC
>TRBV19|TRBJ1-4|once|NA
CASAPRGARTNEKLFF
TGTGCCAGTGCCCCCCGCGGGGCGCGAACTAATGAAAAACTGTTTTTT
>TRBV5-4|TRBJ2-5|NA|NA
CASRIGGQETQYF
TGTGCCAGCAGGATTGGGGGGCAAGAGACCCAGTACTTC
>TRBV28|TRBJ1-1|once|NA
CASSLFPREGTEAFF
TGTGCCAGCAGTTTATTCCCCAGGGAGGGCACTGAAGCTTTCTTT
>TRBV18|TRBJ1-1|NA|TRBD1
CASSQTGGLGPYTEAFF
TGTGCCAGCTCGCAAACAGGGGGCCTGGGACCGTACACTGAAGCTTTCTTT
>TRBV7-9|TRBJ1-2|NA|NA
CASRGAKDGYTF
TGTGCCAGCAGGGGGGCGAAGGATGGCTACACCTTC
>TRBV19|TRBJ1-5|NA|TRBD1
CASKLLADRGNQPQHF
TGTGCCAGTAAGTTACTAGCGGACAGGGGGAATCAGCCCCAGCATTTT
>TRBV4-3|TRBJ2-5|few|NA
CASSPLAGAETQYF
TGCGCCAGCAGCCCTCTGGCGGGGGCAGAGACCCAGTACTTC
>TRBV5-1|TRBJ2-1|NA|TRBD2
CASSLRPTSESYNEQFF
TGCGCCAGCAGCCTCCGCCCGACTAGCGAGTCCTACAATGAGCAGTTCTTC
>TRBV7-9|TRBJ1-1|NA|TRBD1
CASSHDRATEAFF
TGTGCCAGCAGCCATGACAGGGCCACTGAAGCTTTCTTT
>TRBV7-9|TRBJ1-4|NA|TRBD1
CASSPWGQGAVSEKLFF
TGTGCCAGCAGCCCGTGGGGACAGGGGGCTGTTAGTGAAAAACTGTTTTTT
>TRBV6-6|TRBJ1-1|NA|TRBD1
CASSFDRGQNTEAFF
TGTGCCAGCAGTTTCGACAGGGGCCAGAACACTGAAGCTTTCTTT
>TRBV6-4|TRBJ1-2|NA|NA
CASSAGDGVIYGYTF
TGTGCCAGCAGTGCGGGGGACGGAGTCATATATGGCTACACCTTC
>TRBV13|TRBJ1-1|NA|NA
CASSGAGLGAFF
TGTGCCAGCAGCGGTGCGGGTTTGGGAGCTTTCTTT
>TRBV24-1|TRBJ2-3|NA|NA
CATSNSITDTQYF
TGTGCCACCAGTAACTCAATCACAGATACGCAGTATTTT
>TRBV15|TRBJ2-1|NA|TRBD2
CATSTEAGNNEQFF
TGTGCCACCAGCACCGAAGCGGGGAACAATGAGCAGTTCTTC
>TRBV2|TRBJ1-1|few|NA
CASSDGRLGTEAFF
TGTGCCAGCAGTGACGGGAGGCTGGGCACTGAAGCTTTCTTT
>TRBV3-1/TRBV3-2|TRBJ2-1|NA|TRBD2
CASSGTSGSKNEQFF
TGTGCCAGCAGCGGGACTAGCGGGAGTAAAAATGAGCAGTTCTTC
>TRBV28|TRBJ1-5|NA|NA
CASRAGNQPQHF
TGTGCCAGCAGGGCAGGCAATCAGCCCCAGCATTTT
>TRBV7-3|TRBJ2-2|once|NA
CASSLTAAGTGELFF
TGTGCCAGCAGCTTAACGGCCGCGGGTACCGGGGAGCTGTTTTTT
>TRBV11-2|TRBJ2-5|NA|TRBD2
CASSPGTSAGVGETQYF
TGTGCCAGCAGCCCGGGAACTAGCGCGGGAGTAGGGGAGACCCAGTACTTC
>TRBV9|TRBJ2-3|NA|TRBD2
CASSVVEGGPRDTQYF
TGTGCCAGCAGCGTAGTTGAGGGAGGGCCGCGAGATACGCAGTATTTT
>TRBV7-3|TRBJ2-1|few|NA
CASSPHQGTEQFF
TGTGCCAGCAGCCCACATCAGGGTACTGAGCAGTTCTTC
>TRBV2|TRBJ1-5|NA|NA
CASRKGAGGQPQHF
TGTGCCAGCAGGAAGGGCGCGGGTGGGCAGCCCCAGCATTTT
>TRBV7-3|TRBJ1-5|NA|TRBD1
CASSVGQGRGPNQPQHF
TGTGCCAGCAGCGTCGGACAGGGGAGGGGACCCAATCAGCCCCAGCATTTT
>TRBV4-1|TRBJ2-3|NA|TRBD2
CASSQAAGGADTQYF
TGCGCCAGCAGCCAAGCAGCGGGAGGAGCAGATACGCAGTATTTT
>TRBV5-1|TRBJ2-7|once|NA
CASSSVGGYEQYF
TGCGCCAGCAGCTCAGTAGGGGGCTACGAGCAGTACTTC
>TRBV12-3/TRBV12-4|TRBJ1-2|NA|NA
CASSLELYGYTF
TGTGCCAGCAGCCTGGAGTTATATGGCTACACCTTC
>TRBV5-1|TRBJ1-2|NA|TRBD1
CASSVTGGWSYGYTF
TGCGCCAGCAGCGTTACAGGGGGCTGGAGCTATGGCTACACCTTC
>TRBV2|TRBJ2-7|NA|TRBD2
CASSIKREGNEQYF
TGTGCCAGCAGTATCAAGCGGGAGGGCAACGAGCAGTACTTC
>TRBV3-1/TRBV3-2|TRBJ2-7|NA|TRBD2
CASSSASGGILGEQYF
TGTGCCAGCAGTTCGGCTAGCGGGGGGATTCTGGGCGAGCAGTACTTC
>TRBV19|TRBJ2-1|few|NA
CASSILSGTAYNEQFF
TGTGCCAGTAGTATCCTTAGCGGAACTGCCTACAATGAGCAGTTCTTC
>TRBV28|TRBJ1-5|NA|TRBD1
CASSLSDRGGQPQHF
TGTGCCAGCAGTTTATCCGACAGGGGTGGTCAGCCCCAGCATTTT
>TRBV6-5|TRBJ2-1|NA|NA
CASSYGAGLGGSVQFF
TGTGCCAGCAGTTACGGGGCTGGTCTAGGGGGTTCGGTGCAGTTCTTC
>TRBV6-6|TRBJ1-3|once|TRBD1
CASSSQGAGGNTIYF
TGTGCCAGCAGTTCTCAGGGGGCCGGGGGAAACACCATATATTTT
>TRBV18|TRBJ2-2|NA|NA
CASSSYQGGTGELFF
TGTGCCAGCTCATCCTATCAGGGAGGCACCGGGGAGCTGTTTTTT
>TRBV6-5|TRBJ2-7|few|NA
CASSVAGGHYEQYF
TGTGCCAGCAGCGTAGCTGGGGGACACTACGAGCAGTACTTC
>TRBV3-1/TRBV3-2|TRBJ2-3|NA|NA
CASSQAGSTDTQYF
TGTGCCAGCAGCCAAGCGGGTAGCACAGATACGCAGTATTTT
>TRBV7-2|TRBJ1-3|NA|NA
CASSLVGQGTGNTIYF
TGTGCCAGCAGCTTAGTGGGACAAGGGACTGGAAACACCATATATTTT
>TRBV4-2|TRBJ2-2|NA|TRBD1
CASSQDGDGDRGPNTGELFF
TGTGCCAGCAGCCAAGATGGAGATGGAGACAGGGGACCGAACACCGGGGAGCTGTTTTTT
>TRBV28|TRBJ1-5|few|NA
CASSNDSPVGQPQHF
TGTGCCAGCAGTAACGACAGTCCGGTTGGTCAGCCCCAGCATTTT
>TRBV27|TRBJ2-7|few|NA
CASSLSPGSHEQYF
TGTGCCAGCAGTTTATCCCCAGGGTCCCACGAGCAGTACTTC
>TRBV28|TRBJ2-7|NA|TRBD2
CASSLSLAGVNEQYF
TGTGCCAGCAGTTTATCCCTAGCGGGAGTTAACGAGCAGTACTTC
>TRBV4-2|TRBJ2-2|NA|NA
CASSQEQGPVAGELFF
TGTGCCAGCAGCCAGGAACAGGGTCCCGTAGCCGGGGAGCTGTTTTTT
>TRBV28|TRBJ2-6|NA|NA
CASSTRTNSGANVLTF
TGTGCCAGCAGTACCAGAACAAACTCTGGGGCCAACGTCCTGACTTTC
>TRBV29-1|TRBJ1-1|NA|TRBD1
CSVRRQGARTEAFF
TGCAGCGTTAGGAGACAGGGGGCTAGGACTGAAGCTTTCTTT